The 8 T cell receptor beta chains given below trace back to one sample, sequenced in a study of blood T cells in healthy people across ages. A sample-barcoded 5' primer and a J-beta primer mix were used in a second PCR of roughly 6 to 11 cycles. TCRdb analysed the 5' RACE reads with MiXCR anew, one entry per CDR3 protein. The sample consists of approximately 2,000,000 distinct CDR3 sequences, 35% to 50% of them appearing once. Sequenced sample: blood. Receptor source: a human donor in good health.

The rearrangement uses TRBV6-2 or TRBV6-3 and TRBJ2-5, with a possible D match to TRBD1 (6 bases). With 4 bases removed from V and 4 bases from J, the gap between germline ends came to 16 bases. The CDR3 is 15 amino acids. Germline lookup yields CDR1 MNHEY and CDR2 SVGEGT. The CDR3 region has the DNA TGTGCCAGCAGTTCACTATACAGGGAAGGAGAGACCCAGTACTTC. Its translation is CASSSLYREGETQYF.

This rearrangement joins TRBV7-2 to TRBJ1-2; D is undetermined. The CDR3 is 14 residues long. Germline CDR1 is SGHTA and CDR2 is FQGNSA. Trimming took 5 bases from V and 1 from J, leaving 11 bases between them. In DNA form, the CDR3 reads TGTGCCAGCAGCCCCATAGGGAATAACTATGGCTACACCTTC. Translated: CASSPIGNNYGYTF. The full variable domain, rest sourced from reference TRBV7-2 and TRBJ1-2, is GAGVSQSPSNKVTEKGKDVELRCDPISGHTALYWYRQSLGQGLEFLIYFQGNSAPDKSGLPSDRFSAERTGGSVSTLTIQRTQQEDSAVYLCASSPIGNNYGYTFGSGTRLTVV.

This clonotype appeared a few times. The chain links TRBV10-3 to TRBJ2-5; D is uncertain. With 3 bases removed from V and 11 bases from J, the gap between germline ends came to 13 bases. CDR3 length equals 12 residues. Germline-derived CDR1 and CDR2 are ENHRY and SYGVKD. CDR3 nucleotide sequence: TGTGCCATCAGTGAAGGGTTTGAAGTGCAGTACTTC. Amino acids: CAISEGFEVQYF.

This clonotype was observed a handful of times. The genes are TRBV29-1 and TRBJ2-1; no clear D. This CDR3 contains 13 residues. CDR1 is SQVTM and CDR2 is ANQGSEA in the germline V gene. V was pared by 4 bases and J by 0 bases, with 7 bases between. CDR3 loop: CSVGITSYNEQFF. CDR3 nucleotides: TGCAGCGTTGGGATTACCTCCTACAATGAGCAGTTCTTC.

This rearrangement joins TRBV6-6 to TRBJ2-4; no clear D. Germline assignment: CDR1 MNHNY and CDR2 SVGAGI (reference sequence). CDR3 size: 14 residues. V was clipped by 7 bases and J by 6 bases, with 16 bases between them. Here the CDR3 DNA reads TGTGCCAGCACCCCTCGGGCAGGTATAAACATTCAGTACTTC. Protein product: CASTPRAGINIQYF.

There are a few counts of this clonotype. The rearrangement joins TRBV5-1 to TRBJ1-2; 9 bases are shared with TRBD1. V dropped 2 bases and J dropped 6; count of bases not matched to a gene: 5. The CDR3 length is 14 residues. Germline V lookup: CDR1 SGHRS, CDR2 YFSETQ. CDR3 DNA sequence: TGCGCCAGCAGCTTCCGGGACAGGGATCATGGCTACACCTTC. Translating it yields CASSFRDRDHGYTF. Full variable domain (remainder filled in from reference TRBV5-1 and TRBJ1-2): KAGVTQTPRYLIKTRGQQVTLSCSPISGHRSVSWYQQTPGQGLQFLFEYFSETQRNKGNFPGRFSGRQFSNSRSEMNVSTLELGDSALYLCASSFRDRDHGYTFGSGTRLTVV.

This clonotype was recorded only once. The chain couples TRBV27 to TRBJ1-1, with D perhaps matching TRBD1 (5 bases). The CDR3 length is 13 residues. Germline V lookup: CDR1 MNHEY, CDR2 SMNVEV (reference sequence). V was cut by 8 bases and J by 5 bases, with 15 bases left in between. The CDR3 DNA sequence: TGTGCCAGCCATGCTTGGGGGAGGACTGAAGCTTTCTTT. This gives the protein CASHAWGRTEAFF.

This clonotype has just a few counts. The V and J genes are TRBV20-1 and TRBJ2-5; D is unclear. Germline V gene lookup returns CDR1 DFQATT and CDR2 SNEGSKA (reference sequence). Between the trimmed V and J ends, which lost 6 bases and 2 bases, there was a span of 10 bases. CDR3 length equals 12 residues. The CDR3 DNA reads as TGCAGTGCGGGCATGTGGCAAGAGACCCAGTACTTC. Translation gives CSAGMWQETQYF.